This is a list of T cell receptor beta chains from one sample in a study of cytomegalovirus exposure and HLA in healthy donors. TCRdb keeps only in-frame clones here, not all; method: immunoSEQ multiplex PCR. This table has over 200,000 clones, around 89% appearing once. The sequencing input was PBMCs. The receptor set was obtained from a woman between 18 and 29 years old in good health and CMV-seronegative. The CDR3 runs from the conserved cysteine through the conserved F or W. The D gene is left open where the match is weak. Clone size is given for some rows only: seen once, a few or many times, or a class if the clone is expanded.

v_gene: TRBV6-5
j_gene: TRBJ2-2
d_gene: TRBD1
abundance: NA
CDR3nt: TGTGCCAGCAGCCGGGACAGGGGGTTCACCGGGGAGCTGTTTTTT
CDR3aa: CASSRDRGFTGELFF

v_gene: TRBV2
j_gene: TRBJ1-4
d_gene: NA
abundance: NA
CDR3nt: TGTGCCACGAAAGAGAGAGAAACTAATGAAAACCTGTTTTTT
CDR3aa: CATKERETNENLFF

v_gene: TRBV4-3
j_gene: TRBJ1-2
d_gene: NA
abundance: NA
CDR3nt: TGCGCCAGCAGCCAGTTCCACCGGGTCCTCACCAATTTCTACTTC
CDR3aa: CASSQFHRVLTNFYF

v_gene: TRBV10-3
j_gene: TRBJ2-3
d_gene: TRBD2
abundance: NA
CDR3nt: TGTGCCATCAGCGGGACTAGCGAGCCAGATACGCAGTATTTT
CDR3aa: CAISGTSEPDTQYF

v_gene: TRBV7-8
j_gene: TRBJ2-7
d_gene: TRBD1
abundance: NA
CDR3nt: TGTGCCAGCAGCCGACCGACAGGGAGTTACGAGCAGTACTTC
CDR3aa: CASSRPTGSYEQYF

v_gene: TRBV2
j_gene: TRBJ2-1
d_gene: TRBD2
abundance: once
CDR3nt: TGTGCCAGCACTTCGGGACTAGCGGGGGGCCGAGGAGGCAATGAGCAGTTCTTC
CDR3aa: CASTSGLAGGRGGNEQFF

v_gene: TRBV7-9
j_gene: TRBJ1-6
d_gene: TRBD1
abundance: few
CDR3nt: TGTGCCAGCAGCTACCCCGGGACAGGGTCCATTGGGGCCCTCCACTTT
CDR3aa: CASSYPGTGSIGALHF

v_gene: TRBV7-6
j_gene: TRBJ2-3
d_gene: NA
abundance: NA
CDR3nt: TGTGCCAGCAGCTTAGGTGGGGGCGTGGATACGCAGTATTTT
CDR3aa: CASSLGGGVDTQYF

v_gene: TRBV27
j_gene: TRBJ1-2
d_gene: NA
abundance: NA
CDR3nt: TGTGCCAGCAGTTTACTTCCGGGGGAGGTTCATGGCTACACCTTC
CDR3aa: CASSLLPGEVHGYTF

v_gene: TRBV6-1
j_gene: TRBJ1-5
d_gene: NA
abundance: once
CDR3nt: TGTGCCAGCAGTACAGGGAGAGGGAATCAGCCCCAGCATTTT
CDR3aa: CASSTGRGNQPQHF

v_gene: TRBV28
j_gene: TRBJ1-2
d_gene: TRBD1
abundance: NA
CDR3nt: TGTGCCAGCAGTTTTTCGGGGACAGCCTATGGCTACACCTTC
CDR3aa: CASSFSGTAYGYTF

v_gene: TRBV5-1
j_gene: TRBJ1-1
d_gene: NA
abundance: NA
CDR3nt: TGCGCCAGCAGCCCTAGACAGAGTATGAACACTGAAGCTTTCTTT
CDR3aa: CASSPRQSMNTEAFF

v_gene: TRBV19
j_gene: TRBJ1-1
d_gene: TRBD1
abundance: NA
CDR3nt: TGTGCCAGTAGTATATCCCCAGGGGGTAACACTGAAGCTTTCTTT
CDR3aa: CASSISPGGNTEAFF

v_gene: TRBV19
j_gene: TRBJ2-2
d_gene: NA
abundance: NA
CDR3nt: TGTGCCAGTAGTATTGGCCAGGAATTTAACGGGGAGCTGTTTTTT
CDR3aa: CASSIGQEFNGELFF

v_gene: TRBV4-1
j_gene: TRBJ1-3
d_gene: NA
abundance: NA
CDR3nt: TGCGCCAGCAGTCTACTCTCTGGAAACACCATATATTTT
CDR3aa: CASSLLSGNTIYF

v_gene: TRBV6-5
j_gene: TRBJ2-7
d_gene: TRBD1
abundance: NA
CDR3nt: TGTGCCAGCAGGGCCGGGACAGGCCTCTACGAGCAGTACTTC
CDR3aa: CASRAGTGLYEQYF

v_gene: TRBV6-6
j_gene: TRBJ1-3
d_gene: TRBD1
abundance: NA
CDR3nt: TGTGCCAGCAGTTACGTGACAGGGGGGTCTGGAAACACCATATATTTT
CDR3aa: CASSYVTGGSGNTIYF

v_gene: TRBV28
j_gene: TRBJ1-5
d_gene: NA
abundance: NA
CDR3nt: TGTGCCAGCACCCCGGGGGGGGCGGGGAATCAGCCCCAGCATTTT
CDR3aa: CASTPGGAGNQPQHF

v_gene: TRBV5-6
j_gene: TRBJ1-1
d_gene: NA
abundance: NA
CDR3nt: TGTGCCAGCAGCTTGAGGGGCCGGAACACTGAAGCTTTCTTT
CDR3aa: CASSLRGRNTEAFF

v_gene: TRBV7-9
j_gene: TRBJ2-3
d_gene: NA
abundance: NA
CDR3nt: TGTGCCAGCAGCCCTACCCGTGGGCGGGGGCGCACAGATACGCAGTATTTT
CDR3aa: CASSPTRGRGRTDTQYF